A single sample gave rise to the 9 T cell receptor delta chains below, sequenced in a study of gamma-delta chains in newborns, infants, children. TCRdb reapplied CATT to the reads. The sample lists roughly 14,000 delta-chain clones; 7% to 7.5% were seen once. The sequenced material came from blood. These receptors were taken from a child who was a newborn, infant or young child, either healthy, febrile or measles-vaccinated (not recorded which).

The sample holds a few counts of this clone. The gene calls are TRDV2 and TRDJ1, with 8 bases aligning to TRDD3. CDR1 and CDR2 (germline): GEAIGNYY, EKD. The trim removed 2 bases at V and 3 bases at J, leaving 4 bases unmatched. CDR3 length equals 14 residues. In DNA, the CDR3 is TGTGCCTGTGACAACGTGGGGGATGCCGATAAACTCATCTTT. It encodes CACDNVGDADKLIF.

This clone was counted a few times. A read error likely explains why the TCRdb protein, taken from a much larger clone, differs from this DNA's translation at residue 10; the protein shown is translated from the DNA. The chain recombines TRDV2 with TRDJ3; TRDD3 matches 8 bases. Germline V gene sequence: CDR1 GEAIGNYY, CDR2 EKD. The CDR3 loop spans 17 amino acids. CDR3 DNA: TGTGCCTGTGACACTGGGGGATTCTCCTTGGACACCCGACAGATGTTTTTC. Translating gives CACDTGGFSLDTRQMFF.

This clone has more than one count but fewer than ten. The chain recombines TRDV2 with TRDJ3, with TRDD3 identical over 9 bases. V trimming: 0 bases; J trimming: 0 bases; junction bases outside the gene matches: 5. Germline CDR1 reads GEAIGNYY; CDR2 reads EKD. The CDR3 consists of 19 residues. CDR3 sequence (DNA): TGTGCCTGTGACACCTACTGGGGGAGAGACTCCTGGGACACCCGACAGATGTTTTTC. It translates to CACDTYWGRDSWDTRQMFF.

A few counts support this clone. At one end, the junction sequence differs from germline, possibly due to a read error. This CDR3 is also generated by other DNA sequences in the sample. DNA of the CDR3: TGTGCCTGCGACACCTGGGGGATATCGGGCTCCTGGGACACCCGACAGATGTTTTTC. It yields the protein CACDTWGISGSWDTRQMFF. V and J are TRDV2 and TRDJ3; 10 nucleotides match TRDD3. The CDR3 has 19 amino acids. Per the germline V gene, CDR1 is GEAIGNYY and CDR2 is EKD.

The CDR3 here is CALGNGADKLIF. CDR3 DNA: TGTGCTCTTGGGAACGGCGCCGATAAACTCATCTTT. This rearrangement joins TRDV1 to TRDJ1, with D uncertain. The germline CDR1 and CDR2 sequences are TSWWSYY and QGS. V lost 5 bases to trimming and J lost 3 bases, with 7 bases between them. The CDR3 is 12 amino acids.

As concerns this clone: A far larger clone differs by one base, so this is likely a read error. Other DNA sequences in this specimen translate into the identical CDR3. The chain links TRDV2 to TRDJ3; 13 positions match TRDD3. The V gene's germline CDR1 is GEAIGNYY and CDR2 EKD. This CDR3 has 20 residues. The CDR3 reads CACNTVLGDTSSWDTRQMFF. CDR3 DNA sequence: TGTGCCTGTAACACCGTACTGGGGGATACGAGCTCCTGGGACACCCGACAGATGTTTTTC.

This clone was detected ten times or more. One base away lies a much larger clone, so this may be a sequencing read error. The chain couples TRDV2 to TRDJ2; TRDD3 matches 13 bases. CDR3 length equals 15 residues. The germline CDR1 and CDR2 sequences are GEAIGNYY and EKD. The CDR3 reads CACDVLGDTTAQPFF. The CDR3 region has the DNA TGTGCCTGTGACGTACTGGGGGATACGACAGCACAACCCTTCTTT.

A few counts support this clone. Since a much larger clone is just one base distant, this may be a read error. Other DNA sequences in this sample translate to the same CDR3. The gene calls are TRDV2 and TRDJ1, with 12 bases fitting TRDD3. The CDR3 is made up of 15 amino acids. The germline V gene has CDR1 GEAIGNYY and CDR2 EKD. The CDR3 region is CACDTWGIRTDKLIF. In DNA, the CDR3 is TGTGCTTGTGACACCTGGGGGATACGCACCGATAAACTCATCTTT.

Of note for this clone: Other DNA sequences in the sample encode the same CDR3. This sequence joins TRDV2 and TRDJ3, with D tentatively TRDD3 (5 bases). The V end lost 0 bases, the J end lost 0 bases, and 11 bases lay between the germline ends. The CDR3 totals 18 residues. The germline V gene has CDR1 GEAIGNYY and CDR2 EKD. CDR3 region: CACDTWGPSSWDTRQMFF. The CDR3 DNA reads TGTGCCTGTGACACCTGGGGTCCCTCCTCCTGGGACACCCGACAGATGTTTTTC.